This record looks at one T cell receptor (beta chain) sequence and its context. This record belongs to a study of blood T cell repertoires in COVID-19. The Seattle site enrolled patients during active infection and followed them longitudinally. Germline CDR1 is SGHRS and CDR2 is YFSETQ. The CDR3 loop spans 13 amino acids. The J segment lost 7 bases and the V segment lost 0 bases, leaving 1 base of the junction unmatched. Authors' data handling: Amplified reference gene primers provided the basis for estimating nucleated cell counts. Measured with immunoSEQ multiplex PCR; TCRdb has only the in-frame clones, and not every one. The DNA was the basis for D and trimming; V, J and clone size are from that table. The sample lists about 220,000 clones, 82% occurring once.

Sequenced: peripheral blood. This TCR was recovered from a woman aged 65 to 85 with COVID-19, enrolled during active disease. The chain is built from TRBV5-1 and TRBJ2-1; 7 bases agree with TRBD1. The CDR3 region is CASSLGQGNEQFF. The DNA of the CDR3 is TGCGCCAGCAGCTTGGGACAGGGTAATGAGCAGTTCTTC.